These 13 T cell receptor beta chains originate from one sample sequenced in a study of early T cells in non-severe SARS-CoV-2 infection. One entry per CDR3 protein, called by TCRdb with MiXCR from the 5' RACE reads. Here the sample spans about 35,000 distinct CDR3 sequences, approximately 6% being singletons. Sequencing was done on a sample of whole blood. Receptors were obtained from an adult who was a healthcare worker with PCR-confirmed SARS-CoV-2 infection or an uninfected control (not recorded which).

This clonotype occurred many times. The rearrangement joins TRBV18 to TRBJ1-4; D might be TRBD1 (5 bases). Germline assignment: CDR1 KGHSH and CDR2 LQKENI. V was clipped by 6 bases and J by 8 bases, with 10 bases between them. CDR3 size: 12 residues. The CDR3 coding sequence is TGTGCCAGCTCTCCAGGGAGGGAAAAACTGTTTTTT. This encodes CASSPGREKLFF.

This clonotype has a count of ten or more. V gene TRBV20-1 combines with J gene TRBJ1-1, with TRBD1 matching over 8 bases. Germline CDR1 and CDR2: DFQATT and SNEGSKA (reference sequence). The CDR3 loop spans 14 amino acids. With 6 bases clipped from V and 4 bases from J, the junction kept 10 bases outside the gene matches. In DNA form, the CDR3 reads TGCAGTGCCCGTCAGGGGGCTTGGGGCACTGAAGCTTTCTTT. Amino acids: CSARQGAWGTEAFF.

This clonotype was counted ten times or more. The rearrangement links TRBV28 to TRBJ2-4, with no clear D. CDR1 and CDR2 from the germline V gene are MDHEN and SYDVKM. Trimming pared 1 base from V and 0 bases from J, leaving 4 bases between. The CDR3 is made up of 14 amino acids. Here the CDR3 reads CASSLFQAKNIQYF. The DNA for the CDR3 is TGTGCCAGCAGTTTATTCCAAGCCAAAAACATTCAGTACTTC. The entire variable domain, with the rest obtained from reference TRBV28 and TRBJ2-4, is as follows: DVKVTQSSRYLVKRTGEKVFLECVQDMDHENMFWYRQDPGLGLRLIYFSYDVKMKEKGDIPEGYSVSREKKERFSLILESASTNQTSMYLCASSLFQAKNIQYFGAGTRLSVL.

This clonotype was counted ten times or more. The chain has TRBV24-1 and TRBJ2-7; TRBD2 matches at 10 bases. The V gene end was trimmed by 5 bases and the J gene end by 2 bases; junction bases not matched to a gene: 5. Germline-derived CDR1 and CDR2 are KGHDR and SFDVKD. The CDR3 is 15 amino acids. In nucleotides, the CDR3 is TGTGCCACCAGTGGGGGACTAGCGACTACCTACGAGCAGTACTTC. Translating gives CATSGGLATTYEQYF.

The sample holds many counts of this clonotype. The genes are TRBV5-1 and TRBJ1-1; D may be TRBD1 (5 bases). CDR1 and CDR2 (germline): SGHRS, YFSETQ. The V end lost 0 bases, the J end lost 3 bases, and 12 bases lay between the germline ends. CDR3 size: 15 residues. This CDR3 is CASSLGGIRDTEAFF. In nucleotides, the CDR3 is TGCGCCAGCAGCTTGGGGGGCATAAGGGACACTGAAGCTTTCTTT.

This clonotype has a count of ten or more. This sequence joins TRBV20-1 and TRBJ1-3; tentative D call: TRBD1 (6 bases). The V and J ends lost 0 bases and 0 bases respectively, with 9 bases between them. Germline lookup yields CDR1 DFQATT and CDR2 SNEGSKA (reference sequence). The CDR3 covers 15 residues. The CDR3 region has the DNA TGCAGTGCTAGAGAAGGGGGGGGCTCTGGAAACACCATATATTTT. Its translation is CSAREGGGSGNTIYF.

There are many counts of this clonotype. The CDR3 region has the DNA TGTGCCAGTACCCCGCACGGGGGTAGCGCCCGGCAAGAGACCCAGTACTTC. It is translated as CASTPHGGSARQETQYF. The genes are TRBV19 and TRBJ2-5, with D maybe TRBD2 (6 bases). CDR3 length equals 17 residues. Between the trimmed V and J ends, which lost 7 bases and 2 bases, there was a span of 23 bases. Germline CDR1 and CDR2: LNHDA and SQIVND (reference sequence).

This chain links TRBV5-1 with TRBJ2-6; D is possibly TRBD2 (5 bases). Germline values: CDR1 SGHRS, CDR2 YFSETQ. The CDR3 has 19 amino acids. The ends were cut back, 4 bases at V and 1 base at J, with 21 bases in the middle. The CDR3 reads CASSREIWGSRSGANVLTF. The DNA of the CDR3 is TGCGCCAGCAGCAGGGAGATATGGGGATCTCGGTCTGGGGCCAACGTCCTGACTTTC.

There are a few counts of this clonotype. This rearrangement joins TRBV21-1 to TRBJ2-7; the tabulated D call, TRBD1, remains unverified against the DNA. TRBV21-1 is marked as a pseudogene. The CDR3 totals 14 residues. CDR3 nucleotide sequence: TGTGCCAGCAGCAAGGGGTTGGGACCCTACGAGCAGTACTTC. It specifies CASSKGLGPYEQYF.

V and J are TRBV6-5 and TRBJ2-3; unclear D gene. This CDR3 region has 14 residues. CDR1 is MNHEY, CDR2 SVGAGI, per germline. V was shortened by 0 bases and J by 6 bases, with 10 bases between the two germline ends. The CDR3 sequence is CASSYSGPTDTQYF. In DNA, the CDR3 is TGTGCCAGCAGTTACTCCGGGCCGACGGATACGCAGTATTTT.

This clonotype was seen a handful of times. The rearrangement links TRBV7-2 to TRBJ1-2; D is perhaps TRBD1 (6 bases). V was cut by 1 base and J by 7 bases, with 10 bases left in between. Germline assignment: CDR1 SGHTA and CDR2 FQGNSA. CDR3 length: 13 residues. CDR3 protein: CASSLGGPGGYTF. DNA for the CDR3: TGTGCCAGCAGCTTAGGGGGGCCGGGTGGCTACACCTTC.

This clonotype came up a few times. This chain connects TRBV16 to TRBJ1-1; weak D call: TRBD1 (6 bases). V shed 4 bases and J shed 9 bases, with 15 bases lying between them. Germline values: CDR1 KGHSY, CDR2 FQNENV. The CDR3 spans 13 residues. The DNA for the CDR3 is TGTGCCAGCAGCCGAATGAGGGGGGTTAAAGCTTTCTTT. Amino acids: CASSRMRGVKAFF.

This clonotype was seen at least ten times. V and J are TRBV5-7 and TRBJ1-2; D is ambiguous. TRBV5-7 is given ORF status, its function remaining uncertain. Trimming pared 5 bases from V and 4 bases from J, leaving 15 bases between. The CDR3 is made up of 14 amino acids. CDR3 bases: TGTGCCAGCAGTTTGACACAGTTTCTCTATGGCTACACCTTC. Its protein is CASSLTQFLYGYTF.